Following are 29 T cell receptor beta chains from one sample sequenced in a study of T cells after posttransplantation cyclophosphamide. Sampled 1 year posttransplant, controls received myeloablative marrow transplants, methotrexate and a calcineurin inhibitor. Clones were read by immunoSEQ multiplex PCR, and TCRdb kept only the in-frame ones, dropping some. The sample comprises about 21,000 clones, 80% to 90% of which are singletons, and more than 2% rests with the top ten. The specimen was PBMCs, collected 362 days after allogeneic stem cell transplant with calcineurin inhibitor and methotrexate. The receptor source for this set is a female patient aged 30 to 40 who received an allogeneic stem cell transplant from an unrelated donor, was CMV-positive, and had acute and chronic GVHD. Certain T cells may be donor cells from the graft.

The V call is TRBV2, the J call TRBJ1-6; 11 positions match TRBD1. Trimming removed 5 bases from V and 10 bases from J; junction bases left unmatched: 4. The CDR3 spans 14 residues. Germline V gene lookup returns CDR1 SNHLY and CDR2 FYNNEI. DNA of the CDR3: TGTGCCAGCAGTTCGGACAGGGGGCTGTCACCCCTCCACTTT. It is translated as CASSSDRGLSPLHF.

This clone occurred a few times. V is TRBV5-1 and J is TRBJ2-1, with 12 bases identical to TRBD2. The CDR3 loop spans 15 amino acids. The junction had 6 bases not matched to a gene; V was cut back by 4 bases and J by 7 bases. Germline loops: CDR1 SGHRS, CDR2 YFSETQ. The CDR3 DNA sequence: TGCGCCAGCAGCGGGCAGGGACTAGCGGGTAATGAGCAGTTCTTC. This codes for CASSGQGLAGNEQFF.

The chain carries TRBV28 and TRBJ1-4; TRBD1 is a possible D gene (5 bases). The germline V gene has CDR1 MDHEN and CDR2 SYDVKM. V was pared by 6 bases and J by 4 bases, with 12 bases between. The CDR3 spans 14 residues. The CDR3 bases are TGTGCCAGCAGCGCCAGGGCCTTTAATGAAAAACTGTTTTTT. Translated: CASSARAFNEKLFF.

CDR3 region: CASSPGLGNQPQHF. CDR3 coding DNA: TGTGCCAGCAGCCCGGGGTTGGGCAATCAGCCCCAGCATTTT. The rearrangement joins TRBV5-6 to TRBJ1-5; D is undetermined. Deletions cut 4 bases from V and 2 bases from J, with 10 bases between. The CDR3 sequence is 14 residues long. Germline CDR1 is SGHDT and CDR2 is YYEEEE.

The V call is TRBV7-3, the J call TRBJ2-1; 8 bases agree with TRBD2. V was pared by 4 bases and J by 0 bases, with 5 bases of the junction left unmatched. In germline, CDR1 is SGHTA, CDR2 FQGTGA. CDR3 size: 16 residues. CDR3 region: CASSSGSGSSYNEQFF. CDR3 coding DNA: TGTGCCAGCAGCTCAGGCAGCGGGAGCTCCTACAATGAGCAGTTCTTC.

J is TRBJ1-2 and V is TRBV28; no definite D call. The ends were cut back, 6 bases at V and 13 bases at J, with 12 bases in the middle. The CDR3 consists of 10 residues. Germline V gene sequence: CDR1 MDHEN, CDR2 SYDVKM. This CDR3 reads CASSAGVCTF. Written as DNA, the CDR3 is TGTGCCAGCAGCGCCGGTGTTTGCACCTTC.

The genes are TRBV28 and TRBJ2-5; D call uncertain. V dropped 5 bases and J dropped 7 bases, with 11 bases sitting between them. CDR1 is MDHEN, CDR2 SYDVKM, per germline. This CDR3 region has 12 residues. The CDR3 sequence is CASSPITWTQYF. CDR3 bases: TGTGCCAGCAGTCCAATCACTTGGACCCAGTACTTC.

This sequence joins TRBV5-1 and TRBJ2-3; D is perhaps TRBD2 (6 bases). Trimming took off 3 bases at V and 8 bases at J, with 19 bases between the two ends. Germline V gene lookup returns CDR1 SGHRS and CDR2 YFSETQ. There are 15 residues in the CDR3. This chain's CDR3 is CASSSGRRAQGTQYF. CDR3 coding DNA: TGCGCCAGCAGCTCGGGGAGGAGGGCGCAAGGTACGCAGTATTTT.

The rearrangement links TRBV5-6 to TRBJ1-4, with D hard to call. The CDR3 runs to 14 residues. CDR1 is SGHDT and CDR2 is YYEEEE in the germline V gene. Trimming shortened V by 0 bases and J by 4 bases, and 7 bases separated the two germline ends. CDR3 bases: TGTGCCAGCAGCTTGGCGGTCCTTAATGAAAAACTGTTTTTT. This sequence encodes CASSLAVLNEKLFF.

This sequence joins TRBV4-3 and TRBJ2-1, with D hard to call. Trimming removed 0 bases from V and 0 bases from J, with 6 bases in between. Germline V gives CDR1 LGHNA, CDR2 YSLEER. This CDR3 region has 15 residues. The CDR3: CASSQDLISYNEQFF. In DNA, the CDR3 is TGCGCCAGCAGCCAAGATCTTATCTCCTACAATGAGCAGTTCTTC.

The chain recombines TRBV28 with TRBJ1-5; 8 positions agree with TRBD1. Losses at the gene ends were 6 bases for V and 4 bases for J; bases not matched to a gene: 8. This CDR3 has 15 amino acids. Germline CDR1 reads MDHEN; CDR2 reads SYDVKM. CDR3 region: CASRTGTGLNQPQHF. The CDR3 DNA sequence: TGTGCCAGCAGAACCGGGACAGGACTAAATCAGCCCCAGCATTTT. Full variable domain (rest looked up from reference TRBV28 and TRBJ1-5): DVKVTQSSRYLVKRTGEKVFLECVQDMDHENMFWYRQDPGLGLRLIYFSYDVKMKEKGDIPEGYSVSREKKERFSLILESASTNQTSMYLCASRTGTGLNQPQHFGDGTRLSIL.

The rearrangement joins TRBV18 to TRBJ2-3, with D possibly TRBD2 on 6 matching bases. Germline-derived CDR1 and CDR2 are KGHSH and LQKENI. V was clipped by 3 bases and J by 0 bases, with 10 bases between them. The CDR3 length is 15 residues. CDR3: CASSPRESSTDTQYF. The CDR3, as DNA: TGTGCCAGCTCACCGCGGGAAAGTAGCACAGATACGCAGTATTTT.

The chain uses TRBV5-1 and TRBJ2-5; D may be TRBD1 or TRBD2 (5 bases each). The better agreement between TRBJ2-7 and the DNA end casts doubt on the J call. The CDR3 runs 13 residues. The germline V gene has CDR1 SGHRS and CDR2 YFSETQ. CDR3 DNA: TGCGCCAGCAGGATGGGGGACTCCTACGAGCAGTACTTC. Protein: CASRMGDSYEQYF.

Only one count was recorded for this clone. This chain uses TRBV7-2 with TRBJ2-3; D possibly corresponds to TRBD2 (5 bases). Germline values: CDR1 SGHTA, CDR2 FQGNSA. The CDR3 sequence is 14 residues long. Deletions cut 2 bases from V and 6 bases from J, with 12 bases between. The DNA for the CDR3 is TGTGCCAGCAGCTTATCCCTAGCAGCTGATACGCAGTATTTT. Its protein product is CASSLSLAADTQYF.

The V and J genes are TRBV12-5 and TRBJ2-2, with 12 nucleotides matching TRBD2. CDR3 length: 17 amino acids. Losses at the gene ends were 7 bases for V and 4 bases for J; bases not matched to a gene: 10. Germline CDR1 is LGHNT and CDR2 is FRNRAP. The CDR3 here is CASASGLAGTGTGELFF. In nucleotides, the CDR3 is TGTGCTAGTGCCTCCGGACTAGCGGGGACAGGCACCGGGGAGCTGTTTTTT.

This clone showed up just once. The CDR3 DNA reads as TGTGCCAGCAGGACCGGGACAGGGGGCCCCTACGAGCAGTACTTC. Its protein is CASRTGTGGPYEQYF. The chain joins TRBV7-8 to TRBJ2-5; 12 bases line up with TRBD1. The assigned J gene may be wrong: the sequence end matches TRBJ2-7 better. The CDR3 spans 15 residues. Germline V CDR1 and CDR2: SGHVS, FQNEAQ.

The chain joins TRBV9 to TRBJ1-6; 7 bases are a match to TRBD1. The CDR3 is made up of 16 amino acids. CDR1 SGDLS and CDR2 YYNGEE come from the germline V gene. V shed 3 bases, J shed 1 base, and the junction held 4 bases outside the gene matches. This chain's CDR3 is CASSDTGVSYNSPLHF. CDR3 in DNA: TGTGCCAGCAGCGATACAGGGGTGTCCTATAATTCACCCCTCCACTTT.

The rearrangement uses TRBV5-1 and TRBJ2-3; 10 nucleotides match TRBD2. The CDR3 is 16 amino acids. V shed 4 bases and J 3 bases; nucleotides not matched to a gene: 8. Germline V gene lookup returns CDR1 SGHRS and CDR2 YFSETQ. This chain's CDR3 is CASSPPASGSTDTQYF. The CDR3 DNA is TGCGCCAGCAGCCCCCCGGCTAGCGGGAGTACAGATACGCAGTATTTT.

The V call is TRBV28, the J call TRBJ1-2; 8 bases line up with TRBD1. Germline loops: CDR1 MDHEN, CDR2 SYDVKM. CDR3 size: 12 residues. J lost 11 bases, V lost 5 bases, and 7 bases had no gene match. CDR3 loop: CASSLLQGEYTF. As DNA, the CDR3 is TGTGCCAGCAGTCTCCTACAGGGGGAATACACCTTC.

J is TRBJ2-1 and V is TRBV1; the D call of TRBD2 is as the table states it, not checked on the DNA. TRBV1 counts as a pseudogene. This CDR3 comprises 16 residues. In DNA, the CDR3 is TGCACCAGCAGCCAATCCAGCGGGGGGCCTTACAATGAGCAGTTCTTC. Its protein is CTSSQSSGGPYNEQFF.

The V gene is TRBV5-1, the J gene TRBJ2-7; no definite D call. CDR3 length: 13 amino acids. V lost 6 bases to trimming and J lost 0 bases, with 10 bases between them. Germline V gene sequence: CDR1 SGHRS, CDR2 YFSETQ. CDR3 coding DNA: TGCGCCAGCAAAGTGGCCACCTCCTACGAGCAGTACTTC. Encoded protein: CASKVATSYEQYF. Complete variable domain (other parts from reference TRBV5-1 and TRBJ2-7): KAGVTQTPRYLIKTRGQQVTLSCSPISGHRSVSWYQQTPGQGLQFLFEYFSETQRNKGNFPGRFSGRQFSNSRSEMNVSTLELGDSALYLCASKVATSYEQYFGPGTRLTVT.

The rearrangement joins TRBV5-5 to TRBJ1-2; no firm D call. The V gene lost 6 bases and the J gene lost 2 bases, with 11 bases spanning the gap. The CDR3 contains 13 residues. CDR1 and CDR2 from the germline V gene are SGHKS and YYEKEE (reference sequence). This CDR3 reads CASTLTGNYGYTF. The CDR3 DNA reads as TGTGCCAGCACTCTCACGGGGAACTATGGCTACACCTTC.

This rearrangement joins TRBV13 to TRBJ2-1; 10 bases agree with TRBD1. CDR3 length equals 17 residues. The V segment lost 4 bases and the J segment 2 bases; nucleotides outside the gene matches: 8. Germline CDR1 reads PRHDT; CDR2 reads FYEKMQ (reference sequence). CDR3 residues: CASSSPPGQGTYNEQFF. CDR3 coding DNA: TGTGCCAGCAGCTCACCCCCGGGACAGGGGACCTACAATGAGCAGTTCTTC.

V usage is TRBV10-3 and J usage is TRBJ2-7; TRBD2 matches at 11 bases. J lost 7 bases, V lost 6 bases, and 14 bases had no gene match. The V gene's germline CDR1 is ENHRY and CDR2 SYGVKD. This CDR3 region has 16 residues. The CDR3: CAIRANSGGATGEQYF. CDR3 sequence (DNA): TGTGCCATCAGGGCAAATAGCGGGGGGGCAACGGGGGAGCAGTACTTC.

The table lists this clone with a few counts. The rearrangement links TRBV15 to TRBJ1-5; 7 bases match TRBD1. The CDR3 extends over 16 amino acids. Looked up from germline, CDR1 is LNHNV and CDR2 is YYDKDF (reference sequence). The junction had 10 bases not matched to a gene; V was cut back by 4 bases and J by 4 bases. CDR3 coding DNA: TGTGCCACCAGCAACACAAGACAGGGATCAAATCAGCCCCAGCATTTT. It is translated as CATSNTRQGSNQPQHF.

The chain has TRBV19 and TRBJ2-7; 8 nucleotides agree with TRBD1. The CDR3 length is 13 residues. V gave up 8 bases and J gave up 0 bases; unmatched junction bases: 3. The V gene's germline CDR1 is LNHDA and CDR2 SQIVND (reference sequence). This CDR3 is CASRGTGSYEQYF. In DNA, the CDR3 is TGTGCCAGTCGCGGGACAGGCTCCTACGAGCAGTACTTC.

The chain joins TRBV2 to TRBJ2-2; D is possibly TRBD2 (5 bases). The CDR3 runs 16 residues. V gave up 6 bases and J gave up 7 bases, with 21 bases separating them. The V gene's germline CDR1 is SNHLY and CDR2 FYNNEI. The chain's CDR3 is CASSRGGPKVGGELFF. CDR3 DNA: TGTGCCAGCAGCCGGGGTGGGCCCAAAGTTGGCGGGGAGCTGTTTTTT.

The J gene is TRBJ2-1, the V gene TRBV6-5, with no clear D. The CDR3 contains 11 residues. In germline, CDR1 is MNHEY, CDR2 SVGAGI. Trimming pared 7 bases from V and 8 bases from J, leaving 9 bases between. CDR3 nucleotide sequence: TGTGCCAGCACTAAAATGCATGAGCAGTTCTTC. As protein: CASTKMHEQFF.

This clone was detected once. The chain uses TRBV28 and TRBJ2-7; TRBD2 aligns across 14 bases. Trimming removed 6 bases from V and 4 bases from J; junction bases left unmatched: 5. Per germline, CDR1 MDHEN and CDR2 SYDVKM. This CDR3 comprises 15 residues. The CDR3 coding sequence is TGTGCCAGCAGCCCCGGACTAGCGGGAGGATACGAGCAGTACTTC. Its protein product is CASSPGLAGGYEQYF.